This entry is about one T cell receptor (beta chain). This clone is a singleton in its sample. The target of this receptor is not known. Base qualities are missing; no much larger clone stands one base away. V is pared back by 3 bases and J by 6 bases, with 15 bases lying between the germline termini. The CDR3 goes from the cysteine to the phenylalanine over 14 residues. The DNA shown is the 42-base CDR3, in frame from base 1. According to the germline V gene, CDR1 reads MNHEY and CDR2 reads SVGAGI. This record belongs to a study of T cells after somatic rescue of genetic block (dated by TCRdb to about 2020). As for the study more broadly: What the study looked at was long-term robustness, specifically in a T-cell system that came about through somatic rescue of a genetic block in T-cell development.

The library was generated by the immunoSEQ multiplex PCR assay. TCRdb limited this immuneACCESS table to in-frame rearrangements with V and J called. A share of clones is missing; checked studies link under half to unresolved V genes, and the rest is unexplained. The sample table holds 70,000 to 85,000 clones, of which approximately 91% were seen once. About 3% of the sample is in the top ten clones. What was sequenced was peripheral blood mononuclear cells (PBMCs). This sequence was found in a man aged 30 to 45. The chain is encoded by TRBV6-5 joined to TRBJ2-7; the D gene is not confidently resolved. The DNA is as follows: TGTGCCAGCAGTTATAGTCCTCTCATGACCGAGCAGTACTTC. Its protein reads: CASSYSPLMTEQYF.